The clone carrying this T cell receptor (beta chain) has just a few counts. Antigen unknown. TCRdb called the RACE reads again in MiXCR, with one record for every CDR3 protein. The profile covers tens of thousands of distinct CDR3 sequences, with around 15% appearing a single time and 3.5% to 6% taken by the ten largest. From germline, CDR1 is WNHNN and CDR2 SYGVQD (reference sequence). There are 14 residues in the CDR3. The ends lost 2 bases at V and 8 bases at J; junction bases unmatched: 4. As for time point: pre-sensitization, week 0. Treatment denoted: therapeutic diphenylcyclopropenone sensitization with weekly scalp DPC. Total RNA was isolated from unfractionated whole blood. The sample originates from a study of human T cells and chemical hapten exposure. General study findings and limits: As the donors had alopecia, their immune response may differ from healthy people's. TCRs whose frequency exceeded 1 in 1000 remained the same following DPC sensitization.

The sample in question was whole blood, obtained in connection with sensitization to the hapten diphenylcyclopropenone (DPC). The V gene is TRBV10-1, the J gene TRBJ2-1; 9 positions agree with TRBD1. The sequence came from a woman between 45 and 65 years old with alopecia areata. Some clones in this sample may be carry-over from other donors' samples. The CDR3 DNA reads as TGCGCCAGCAGTGAGACGGACAGGGGCCATGAGCAGTTCTTC. This gives the protein CASSETDRGHEQFF.